This TCR beta chain originates from a study of cytomegalovirus exposure and HLA in healthy donors. Study-wide results and limits: An assumption of roughly uniform sequencing depth across donors underlay the presence/absence analyses.

With regard to this clone: Its antigen is unknown.

Germline trimming cut 2 bases from V and 4 bases from J; bases unmatched to any gene: 15. CDR1 and CDR2 (germline): LGHNA, YSLEER. CDR3 length: 18 residues. 13 Jbeta primers and 60 Vbeta primers were used for the PCR. The protocol was immunoSEQ multiplex PCR, while the TCRdb copy is restricted to in-frame clones and leaves out a portion. The repertoire holds 150,000 or so clones, with about 79% as singletons. The receptor comes from a woman between 50 and 59 years old in good health and CMV-seropositive. The chain employs TRBV4-3 and TRBJ1-2; 8 bases fit TRBD1. The source material was PBMCs. CDR3 sequence (DNA): TGCGCCAGCAGCCAACAAATACGGACAGGGACCCTTGGCTATGGCTACACCTTC. Protein: CASSQQIRTGTLGYGYTF.